This T cell receptor beta chain was observed in a study of T cell changes during pregnancy in multiple sclerosis. The CDR3 is made up of 12 amino acids. Germline V lookup: CDR1 SGHVS, CDR2 FNYEAQ. V was cut by 3 bases and J by 9 bases, with 9 bases left in between. Profiled with immunoSEQ multiplex PCR; TCRdb holds only in-frame clones, not every one. The sample has approximately 34,000 clones, less than 95% seen once; the top ten hold under 15%. Source: CD8+ T cells from peripheral blood mononuclear cells, taken in the first trimester of pregnancy. The TCR originated in a female donor with multiple sclerosis, enrolled in a pregnancy study. The gene calls are TRBV7-6 and TRBJ2-1; possible D gene TRBD2, 5 bases. The CDR3: CASSFSAGEQFF. The DNA for the CDR3 is TGTGCCAGCAGCTTTAGCGCTGGTGAGCAGTTCTTC.